The 27 T cell receptor beta chains listed next were all sequenced from one sample in a study of tumor-infiltrating lymphocytes in primary liver carcinoma. A constant-region primer served to make TCR beta cDNA from roughly 500 ng total RNA. Construction of TCR beta libraries relied on three successive nested multiplex PCR rounds employing slightly modified ARM-PCR. TRBV1-TRBV30 forward primers paired with a C-beta reverse primer drove the first two PCR rounds, approximately 11 cycles each. Each CDR3 protein is one row after TCRdb ran MiXCR on the multiplex PCR reads. The profile shows more than 95,000 distinct CDR3 sequences, around 60% of them singletons. The study co-extracted DNA and RNA from around 20-30 mg of unsorted bulk tissue. Sequencing was carried out using liver tumor tissue from sampling region 3. Subset meaning: tumor region T3, left-lateral pole. Receptors were obtained from a woman aged 60-75 years with primary liver carcinoma and hepatitis B virus infection.

The chain couples TRBV6-5 to TRBJ2-2, with a weak D call TRBD1 (6 bases). The CDR3 covers 15 residues. The V end was cut by 9 bases, the J end by 7 bases, with 21 bases between. In germline, CDR1 is MNHEY, CDR2 SVGAGI. In DNA, the CDR3 is TGTGCCAGTAATAAAATTCCGGACAGCAGCGGGGAGCTGTTTTTT. It translates to CASNKIPDSSGELFF.

This clonotype was seen a few times. The rearrangement joins TRBV24-1 to TRBJ2-1; 7 bases match TRBD2. V trimming: 0 bases; J trimming: 4 bases; junction bases outside the gene matches: 5. CDR1 is KGHDR and CDR2 is SFDVKD in the germline V gene. The CDR3 contains 16 residues. CDR3 in amino acids: CATSDLGGDPYNEQFF. CDR3 DNA sequence: TGTGCCACCAGTGATTTGGGGGGGGACCCTTACAATGAGCAGTTCTTC.

Worth noting for this clonotype: At one end the junction does not follow the germline gene, possibly because of a read error. The chain uses TRBV11-2 and TRBJ1-6; D is uncertain. There are 12 residues in the CDR3. Germline CDR1 reads SGHAT; CDR2 reads FQNNGV. The CDR3: CTSSLDTVPLHF. The CDR3 coding sequence is TGTACCAGCAGCTTAGATACCGTGCCCCTCCACTTT.

This clonotype has a handful of counts. This may come from a read error, since a much larger clone is one base off. J is TRBJ2-1 and V is TRBV29-1; 9 bases map to TRBD2. CDR3 length equals 15 residues. Per the germline V gene, CDR1 is SQVTM and CDR2 is ANQGSEA. The CDR3 coding sequence is TGCAGCGCTAGCGGGACGCCTAGCTCCTACAATGAGCGGTTCTTC. This codes for CSASGTPSSYNERFF.

The rearrangement joins TRBV6-1 to TRBJ1-1; no firm D call. From germline, CDR1 is MNHNS and CDR2 SASEGT. Deletions cut 3 bases from V and 12 bases from J, with 20 bases between. The CDR3 length is 14 residues. CDR3 loop: CASSDLGISFGTFF. CDR3 in DNA: TGTGCCAGCAGTGATCTGGGAATTTCATTTGGAACTTTCTTT.

This clonotype showed up just once. A much bigger clone sits one base away, suggesting this may be a read error. The chain is built from TRBV6-6 and TRBJ1-2; TRBD1 might be the D (6 bases). The CDR3 totals 15 residues. Germline lookup yields CDR1 MNHNY and CDR2 SVGAGI (reference sequence). V dropped 2 bases and J dropped 6 bases, with 16 bases sitting between them. DNA of the CDR3: TGTGCCAGCAGTTACCCCGGACAGTCAAACCATGGCTACACCTTC. Protein: CASSYPGQSNHGYTF.

Turning to this clonotype: One base away lies a much larger clone, so this may be a sequencing read error. V usage is TRBV7-8 and J usage is TRBJ2-5; 9 bases agree with TRBD1. This CDR3 spans 14 amino acids. Germline V gene lookup returns CDR1 SGHVS and CDR2 FQNEAQ. The CDR3 DNA reads TGTGTCAGCAGCTTGGGCCGACAGGGGGGGACCCAGTACTTC. Protein sequence: CVSSLGRQGGTQYF. The complete variable domain, with remaining parts taken from reference TRBV7-8 and TRBJ2-5, reads GAGVSQSPRYKVAKRGQDVALRCDPISGHVSLFWYQQALGQGPEFLTYFQNEAQLDKSGLPSDRFFAERPEGSVSTLKIQRTQQEDSAVYLCVSSLGRQGGTQYFGPGTRLLVL.

With regard to this clonotype: One base away lies a much larger clone, so this may be a sequencing read error. The chain joins TRBV5-4 to TRBJ2-3; D is uncertain. The CDR3 loop spans 14 amino acids. Trimming removed 4 bases at V and 4 bases at J, with 13 bases between. The germline gives CDR1 SGHNT, CDR2 YYREEE (reference sequence). DNA for the CDR3: TGTGCCAGCAGCATGGCGCCCGGCTCAGATACGCAGTATTTT. This encodes CASSMAPGSDTQYF.

V usage is TRBV11-2 and J usage is TRBJ2-2, with no clear D. The CDR3 runs 14 residues. The germline CDR1 and CDR2 sequences are SGHAT and FQNNGV. Trimming removed 5 bases at V and 3 bases at J, with 10 bases between. In nucleotides, the CDR3 is TGTGCCAGCAGCCCAACCTGGGACACCGGGGAGCTGTTTTTT. Translating it yields CASSPTWDTGELFF.

This clonotype was seen ten or more times. The chain joins TRBV12-3 or TRBV12-4 to TRBJ2-7, with 10 positions matching TRBD1. The ends lost 5 bases at V and 5 bases at J; junction bases unmatched: 6. CDR3 length: 14 residues. The CDR3 sequence: CASSTRDRGHEQYF. CDR3 DNA: TGTGCCAGCAGTACCCGGGACAGGGGCCACGAGCAGTACTTC.

The chain couples TRBV5-4 to TRBJ1-1, with 7 bases matching TRBD1. Germline loops: CDR1 SGHNT, CDR2 YYREEE (reference sequence). This CDR3 region has 17 residues. V dropped 5 bases and J dropped 4; count of bases not matched to a gene: 17. The CDR3 nucleotides read TGTGCCAGCAGTCCGCTGGCAGGGGGGGCAGGCGGCACTGAAGCTTTCTTT. It yields the protein CASSPLAGGAGGTEAFF.

This clonotype was seen a handful of times. This may be a read error: a much more frequent sequence differs by one nucleotide. The chain carries TRBV29-1 and TRBJ2-5; D is possibly TRBD2 (7 bases). V lost 8 bases, J lost 4 bases, and 14 bases lay in between. The germline CDR1 and CDR2 sequences are SQVTM and ANQGSEA. This CDR3 spans 12 amino acids. As DNA, the CDR3 is TGCAGCATTGGCGGGGGCAGAGAGACCCAGTACTTC. It codes for CSIGGGRETQYF.

About this clonotype itself: A read error is possible here, since a much larger clone lies one base away. The genes are TRBV7-9 and TRBJ2-1; 8 bases map to TRBD2. V trimming: 2 bases; J trimming: 5 bases; junction bases outside the gene matches: 5. The germline gives CDR1 SEHNR, CDR2 FQNEAQ (reference sequence). The CDR3 totals 15 residues. CDR3 in DNA: TGTGCCAGCAGCTTACAAGGCGGGAGGAACAATGAGCAGTTCTTC. Protein product: CASSLQGGRNNEQFF.

With regard to this clonotype: A read error is possible here, since a much larger clone lies one base away. V and J are TRBV7-8 and TRBJ1-3, with D possibly being TRBD1 (6 bases). The CDR3 is 17 residues long. CDR1 is SGHVS, CDR2 FQNEAQ, per germline. In DNA form, the CDR3 reads TGTGCCAGCAGCCCATCACTCAGGGGAAGCTCTGGAAACACCATATGTTTT. This encodes CASSPSLRGSSGNTICF.

The sample holds a few counts of this clonotype. The V call is TRBV28, the J call TRBJ1-2; 7 bases are shared with TRBD1. Germline V CDR1 and CDR2: MDHEN, SYDVKM. This CDR3 spans 12 amino acids. The trim removed 8 bases at V and 8 bases at J, leaving 8 bases unmatched. This CDR3 reads CASSRQGLGYTF. CDR3 coding DNA: TGTGCCAGCTCCCGACAGGGACTCGGCTACACCTTC.

The rearrangement uses TRBV5-6 and TRBJ2-1, with 7 bases fitting TRBD1. V was clipped by 6 bases and J by 8 bases; unmatched bases: 17. The CDR3 consists of 16 residues. The V gene's germline CDR1 is SGHDT and CDR2 YYEEEE. The CDR3 here is CASNEKGAPRPHEQFF. CDR3 DNA: TGTGCCAGCAACGAAAAGGGGGCCCCACGACCCCATGAGCAGTTCTTC.

With regard to this clonotype: This could be a read error, since a much larger clone is one nucleotide away. This chain's CDR3 is CSAGWVYEIHEQYF. The CDR3, as DNA: TGCAGCGCTGGGTGGGTGTATGAGATCCACGAGCAGTACTTC. The rearrangement joins TRBV29-1 to TRBJ2-7; no clear D gene. V was pared by 7 bases and J by 5 bases, with 21 bases between. The CDR3 is 14 residues long. Germline CDR1 SQVTM, CDR2 ANQGSEA.

On this clonotype: A junction end diverges from the germline sequence, so it may reflect a read error. The chain has TRBV5-1 and TRBJ1-4; D might be TRBD1 (6 bases). CDR1 and CDR2 from the germline V gene are SGHRS and YFSETQ. CDR3 size: 17 residues. As DNA, the CDR3 is TGCGCCAGCAGCTTGGGAACATTACAGGGCCGGAATGAACAACTGTTTTTT. It translates to CASSLGTLQGRNEQLFF.

This clonotype was seen only a few times. J is TRBJ2-1 and V is TRBV24-1; TRBD1 matches 7 bases. V was clipped by 5 bases and J by 7 bases; unmatched bases: 13. The germline gives CDR1 KGHDR, CDR2 SFDVKD. The length of the CDR3 is 16 residues. The CDR3 loop is CATSARQGKRVNEQFF. DNA for the CDR3: TGTGCCACCAGTGCAAGACAGGGTAAGAGGGTTAATGAGCAGTTCTTC.

A few counts support this clonotype. In nucleotides, the CDR3 is TGTGCCAGCAGCTTAAGCGGTTTGGATGAGCAGTTCTTC. It is translated as CASSLSGLDEQFF. The V gene is TRBV7-3, the J gene TRBJ2-1; D is uncertain. V was trimmed by 1 base and J by 8 bases, leaving 9 bases between them. CDR1 is SGHTA and CDR2 is FQGTGA in the germline V gene. CDR3 length: 13 amino acids.

The J gene is TRBJ2-1, the V gene TRBV2; TRBD1 aligns across 10 bases. V lost 5 bases, J lost 6 bases, and 7 bases stayed unmatched. Germline V gene data show CDR1 as SNHLY and CDR2 as FYNNEI. There are 15 residues in the CDR3. The CDR3 here is CASSPRGQGSNEQFF. In nucleotides, the CDR3 is TGTGCCAGCAGTCCGCGGGGACAGGGGAGCAATGAGCAGTTCTTC.

As concerns this clonotype: A much bigger clone sits one base away, suggesting this may be a read error. The V call is TRBV28, the J call TRBJ2-4, with unresolved D. The CDR3 extends over 15 amino acids. Germline V gene data show CDR1 as MDHEN and CDR2 as SYDVKM. CDR3 in DNA: TGTGCCAGCACCAGCCACCAGGTAGCCAAAAACATTCATTACTTC. It specifies CASTSHQVAKNIHYF.

On this clonotype: Because the CDR3's place on the DNA is in doubt, the DNA is left out and the CDR3 is given as listed by TCRdb. The chain recombines TRBV29-1 with TRBJ1-2. Germline-derived CDR1 and CDR2 are SQVTM and ANQGSEA. Both ends counted, the CDR3 spans 11 residues. The CDR3 loop reads CSVDPNYGCTF.

There are many counts of this clonotype. The J gene is TRBJ2-1, the V gene TRBV29-1; D is unclear. The CDR3 sequence is 15 residues long. The germline V gene has CDR1 SQVTM and CDR2 ANQGSEA. The V end was cut by 4 bases, the J end by 0 bases, with 13 bases between. The CDR3 spells CSVAGDTSSYNEQFF. Here the CDR3 DNA reads TGCAGCGTTGCGGGCGACACGAGCTCCTACAATGAGCAGTTCTTC.

The chain employs TRBV29-1 and TRBJ1-1, with D maybe TRBD1 (5 bases). Looked up from germline, CDR1 is SQVTM and CDR2 is ANQGSEA. This CDR3 has 12 residues. The V end was cut by 7 bases, the J end by 4 bases, with 13 bases between. The CDR3 loop reads CSAMGGTTEAFF. Here the CDR3 DNA reads TGCAGCGCCATGGGGGGGACCACTGAAGCTTTCTTT.

Only one count was recorded for this clonotype. One end of the junction is discordant with germline, which a read error may explain. This chain uses TRBV11-2 with TRBJ1-3; D is ambiguous. CDR1 and CDR2 (germline): SGHAT, FQNNGV. This CDR3 has 15 residues. Here the CDR3 reads CAGSLRLSSGNTIYF. The CDR3 nucleotides are TGTGCCGGCAGCCTTCGTTTATCCTCTGGAAACACCATATATTTT.

On this clonotype: This sequence may be a read error, since a much larger clone differs from it by one base. The chain links TRBV28 to TRBJ1-1, with D possibly TRBD1 on 5 matching bases. The CDR3 extends over 17 amino acids. Germline V gives CDR1 MDHEN, CDR2 SYDVKM. V lost 7 bases to trimming and J lost 4 bases, with 25 bases between them. This CDR3 is CASTKAPVGEGTTEAFF. DNA of the CDR3: TGTGCCAGCACCAAGGCACCGGTAGGAGAGGGGACCACTGAAGCTTTCTTT.